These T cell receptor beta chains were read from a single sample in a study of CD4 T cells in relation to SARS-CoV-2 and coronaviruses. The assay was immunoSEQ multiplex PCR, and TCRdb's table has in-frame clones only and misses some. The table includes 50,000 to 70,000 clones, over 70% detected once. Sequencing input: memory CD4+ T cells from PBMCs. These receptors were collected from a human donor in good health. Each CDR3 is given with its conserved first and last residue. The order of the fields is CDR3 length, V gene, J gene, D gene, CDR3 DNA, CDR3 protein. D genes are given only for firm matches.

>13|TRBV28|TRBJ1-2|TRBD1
TGTGCCAGCAGTTTATTGACAGGGCTTGGCTACACCTTC
CASSLLTGLGYTF
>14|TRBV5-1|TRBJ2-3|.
TGCGCCAGCAGCTTGGGGGGGGGCACAGATACGCAGTATTTT
CASSLGGGTDTQYF
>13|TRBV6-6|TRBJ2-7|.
TGTGCCAGCAGTTACTCGAGGGAAGTCGAGCAGTACTTC
CASSYSREVEQYF
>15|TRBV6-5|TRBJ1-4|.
TGTGCCAGCAGCCTTAGTGGGGGTGTGGGTGGAAAACTGTTTTTT
CASSLSGGVGGKLFF
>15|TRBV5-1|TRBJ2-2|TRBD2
TGCGCCAGCAGCCTTGGGACTAGCGGGACCGGGGAGCTGTTTTTT
CASSLGTSGTGELFF
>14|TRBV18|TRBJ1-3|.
TGTGCCAGCTCACCAGGGAATTTTGGAAACACCATATATTTT
CASSPGNFGNTIYF
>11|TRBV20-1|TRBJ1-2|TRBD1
TGCAGTGCCCCGGGACAGAATGGCTACACCTTC
CSAPGQNGYTF
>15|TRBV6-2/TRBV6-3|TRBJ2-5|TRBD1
TGTGCCAGCAGTTACACCGGGACAGCCAAAGAGACCCAGTACTTC
CASSYTGTAKETQYF
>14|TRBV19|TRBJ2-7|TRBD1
TGTGCCAGTAGTCCGGGACAGGGAGGTTCCGAGCAGTACTTC
CASSPGQGGSEQYF
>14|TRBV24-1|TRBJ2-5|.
TGTGCCACCAGTGAGTCTGCAGGCCAAGAGACCCAGTACTTC
CATSESAGQETQYF
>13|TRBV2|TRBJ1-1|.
TGTGCCAGCTCAACAGGGATGAACACTGAAGCTTTCTTT
CASSTGMNTEAFF
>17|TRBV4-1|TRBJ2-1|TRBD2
TGCGCCAGCAGCCAAGACCTTAGCGGGGGGGCCTTCCGGGAGCAGTTCTTC
CASSQDLSGGAFREQFF
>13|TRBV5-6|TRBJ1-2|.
TGTGCCAGCAGCCCCGACAGGACCTATGGCTACACCTTC
CASSPDRTYGYTF